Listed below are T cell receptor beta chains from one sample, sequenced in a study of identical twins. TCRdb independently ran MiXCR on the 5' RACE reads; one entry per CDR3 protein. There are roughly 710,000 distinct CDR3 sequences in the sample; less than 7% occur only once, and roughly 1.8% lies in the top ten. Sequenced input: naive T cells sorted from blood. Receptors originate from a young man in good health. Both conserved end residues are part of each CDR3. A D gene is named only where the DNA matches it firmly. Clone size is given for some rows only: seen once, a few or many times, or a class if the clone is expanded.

DNA: TGTGCCAGCAGTCCAATCCTCGCCCTCGGGACAGGGAAGCAAGAGACCCAGTACTTC; CDR3: CASSPILALGTGKQETQYF; length: 19; J: TRBJ2-5; size: many; D: TRBD1; V: TRBV27
DNA: TGTGCCAGCAGCTTAGAGCCTTCGAAGCAGTTCTTC; CDR3: CASSLEPSKQFF; length: 12; J: TRBJ2-1; size: -; D: -; V: TRBV11-3
DNA: TGCAGCGCCAATAGCGGGAGAGGCTACGAGCAGTACTTC; CDR3: CSANSGRGYEQYF; length: 13; J: TRBJ2-7; size: many; D: TRBD2; V: TRBV29-1
DNA: TGTGCCAGCAGTGGACTCGGGGACAGGGGGAATGAAAAACTGTTTTTT; CDR3: CASSGLGDRGNEKLFF; length: 16; J: TRBJ1-4; size: -; D: TRBD1; V: TRBV2
DNA: TGCAGCTTTCAGGCCACCCACTACGAGCAGTACTTC; CDR3: CSFQATHYEQYF; length: 12; J: TRBJ2-7; size: few; D: -; V: TRBV29-1
DNA: TGTGCCAGCAGTTTAACGGGGGGGGCGCGACAGCCCCAGCATTTT; CDR3: CASSLTGGARQPQHF; length: 15; J: TRBJ1-5; size: -; D: -; V: TRBV12-3/TRBV12-4
DNA: TGCAGCGTTGCGCGGGAGACCCAGTACTTC; CDR3: CSVARETQYF; length: 10; J: TRBJ2-5; size: many; D: -; V: TRBV29-1
DNA: TGTGCCAGCAGTTGGACTAGCGGGAACTACGAGCAGTACTTC; CDR3: CASSWTSGNYEQYF; length: 14; J: TRBJ2-7; size: many; D: TRBD2; V: TRBV27
DNA: TGTGCCAGCAGCCGGCGGGGGAGGAGAGGGGAGAACACTGAAGCTTTCTTT; CDR3: CASSRRGRRGENTEAFF; length: 17; J: TRBJ1-1; size: -; D: -; V: TRBV5-6
DNA: TGTGCCAGCAGCTTAGACCCCAGGGTCAACACCGGGGAGCTGTTTTTT; CDR3: CASSLDPRVNTGELFF; length: 16; J: TRBJ2-2; size: -; D: -; V: TRBV7-9
DNA: TGTGCCAGCAGTTACTCAAGGGCGCAGGAATTAAATCAGCCCCAGCATTTT; CDR3: CASSYSRAQELNQPQHF; length: 17; J: TRBJ1-5; size: -; D: -; V: TRBV6-2/TRBV6-3
DNA: TGTGCCAGCAGCCCGTCCCGGGACAGGGTCCGGGAGCAGTACTTC; CDR3: CASSPSRDRVREQYF; length: 15; J: TRBJ2-7; size: few; D: TRBD1; V: TRBV11-2
DNA: TGTGCCAGCAGCTCACGGGGACGTACCGACACCGGGGAGCTGTTTTTT; CDR3: CASSSRGRTDTGELFF; length: 16; J: TRBJ2-2; size: many; D: -; V: TRBV7-2
DNA: TGTGCCAGCAGTTACCGAGGGACAGACCTTTTAGATGAGCAGTTCTTC; CDR3: CASSYRGTDLLDEQFF; length: 16; J: TRBJ2-1; size: -; D: TRBD1; V: TRBV6-2/TRBV6-3
DNA: TGTGCCAGCAGTTACGGGGCCGGAGGTCTGGAGACCCAGTACTTC; CDR3: CASSYGAGGLETQYF; length: 15; J: TRBJ2-5; size: few; D: -; V: TRBV6-5
DNA: TGTGCCAGCAGAGAACAGGGGCAGCCCCAGCATTTT; CDR3: CASREQGQPQHF; length: 12; J: TRBJ1-5; size: -; D: TRBD1; V: TRBV6-6
DNA: TGTGCCAGCAGCGTACGGGTAACTAATGAAAAACTGTTTTTT; CDR3: CASSVRVTNEKLFF; length: 14; J: TRBJ1-4; size: -; D: -; V: TRBV9
DNA: TGTGCCAGCAGCGTATCCCCTGGGGCCTCTACCAGGGCTAATGAAAAACTGTTTTTT; CDR3: CASSVSPGASTRANEKLFF; length: 19; J: TRBJ1-4; size: -; D: -; V: TRBV9
DNA: TGCAGTGCTCTGCCGCTAGCGGGACCCTACAATGAGCAGTTCTTC; CDR3: CSALPLAGPYNEQFF; length: 15; J: TRBJ2-1; size: -; D: TRBD2; V: TRBV20-1
DNA: TGTGCCAGCAGCGCTAGCCTAGCGGGAGGGCCCTACGAGCAGTACTTC; CDR3: CASSASLAGGPYEQYF; length: 16; J: TRBJ2-7; size: few; D: TRBD2; V: TRBV7-9
DNA: TGTGCCAGCAGCTCAACCGCAGGACAGACAGCTTACAATGAGCAGTTCTTC; CDR3: CASSSTAGQTAYNEQFF; length: 17; J: TRBJ2-1; size: few; D: -; V: TRBV7-9
DNA: TGCGCCAGCAGCTTTCGTACAGGGGTCAATGAGCAGTTCTTC; CDR3: CASSFRTGVNEQFF; length: 14; J: TRBJ2-1; size: many; D: TRBD1; V: TRBV5-1
DNA: TGCAGCGTTGAAAAGCCCGGCCGGTTCTTC; CDR3: CSVEKPGRFF; length: 10; J: TRBJ2-1; size: many; D: -; V: TRBV29-1
DNA: TGTGCCAGCAGGCCCCAGAGACAGGGGGACCAAGAGACCCAGTACTTC; CDR3: CASRPQRQGDQETQYF; length: 16; J: TRBJ2-5; size: few; D: TRBD1; V: TRBV12-3/TRBV12-4
DNA: TGTGCCAGCAGTTCAGGGGGGGGGTACGAGACCCAGTACTTC; CDR3: CASSSGGGYETQYF; length: 14; J: TRBJ2-5; size: many; D: -; V: TRBV12-3/TRBV12-4
DNA: TGTGCCAGCAGTTTAGACAGCTACAATGAGCAGTTCTTC; CDR3: CASSLDSYNEQFF; length: 13; J: TRBJ2-1; size: many; D: -; V: TRBV5-1
DNA: TGTGCCAGCAGCACCACTAGCGGTGAAAACATTCAGTACTTC; CDR3: CASSTTSGENIQYF; length: 14; J: TRBJ2-4; size: many; D: TRBD2; V: TRBV5-5
DNA: TGTGCCAGCACCCTACGGGGGACTGGGGCCAACGTCCTGACTTTC; CDR3: CASTLRGTGANVLTF; length: 15; J: TRBJ2-6; size: -; D: -; V: TRBV6-1
DNA: TGTGCCAGCAGTTTGAACAGAGCCTCTGGGGCCAACGTCCTGACTTTC; CDR3: CASSLNRASGANVLTF; length: 16; J: TRBJ2-6; size: many; D: -; V: TRBV12-3/TRBV12-4
DNA: TGTGCCAGCAGCCGGGGACTAGCGGGAGGACACCTATACAATGAGCAGTTCTTC; CDR3: CASSRGLAGGHLYNEQFF; length: 18; J: TRBJ2-1; size: many; D: TRBD2; V: TRBV4-2
DNA: TGTGCCATCAGGGGGACAGGAACTAACTATGGCTACACCTTC; CDR3: CAIRGTGTNYGYTF; length: 14; J: TRBJ1-2; size: many; D: TRBD1; V: TRBV10-3
DNA: TGTGCCACCCGCGGAGCGGGAGGCCCCAATGAGCAGTTCTTC; CDR3: CATRGAGGPNEQFF; length: 14; J: TRBJ2-1; size: -; D: TRBD2; V: TRBV24-1
DNA: TGTGCCAGCAGTTGGGGTAGGGGTTCCTACGAGCAGTACTTC; CDR3: CASSWGRGSYEQYF; length: 14; J: TRBJ2-7; size: many; D: -; V: TRBV28
DNA: TGTGCCAGCAGCCCGGACAGGGTTTCCGGGGAGCTGTTTTTT; CDR3: CASSPDRVSGELFF; length: 14; J: TRBJ2-2; size: -; D: TRBD1; V: TRBV7-9
DNA: TGCGCCAGCAGCTTGGAACGGATGAACACTGAAGCTTTCTTT; CDR3: CASSLERMNTEAFF; length: 14; J: TRBJ1-1; size: many; D: -; V: TRBV5-1
DNA: TGTGCCAGCAGCTTTGGGGGGCCCACAGATACGCAGTATTTT; CDR3: CASSFGGPTDTQYF; length: 14; J: TRBJ2-3; size: many; D: -; V: TRBV7-2
DNA: TGTGCCAGCAGCCGCGGGTTAGCGGGAGACTACGAGCAGTACTTC; CDR3: CASSRGLAGDYEQYF; length: 15; J: TRBJ2-7; size: few; D: TRBD2; V: TRBV4-2
DNA: TGCAGCGTTCAAGGACGGGCGTACAATGAGCAGTTCTTC; CDR3: CSVQGRAYNEQFF; length: 13; J: TRBJ2-1; size: many; D: -; V: TRBV29-1
DNA: TGTGCCAGCAGCTTAGGTCCCAAGAGGGGGACTACAGATACGCAGTATTTT; CDR3: CASSLGPKRGTTDTQYF; length: 17; J: TRBJ2-3; size: few; D: -; V: TRBV13
DNA: TGTGCCAGCAGCAACCTAGTACGGACCTATGGCTACACCTTC; CDR3: CASSNLVRTYGYTF; length: 14; J: TRBJ1-2; size: few; D: -; V: TRBV7-9
DNA: TGTGCCAGCAGCCCAACCGGGCCAGGGGGCACAGATACGCAGTATTTT; CDR3: CASSPTGPGGTDTQYF; length: 16; J: TRBJ2-3; size: -; D: -; V: TRBV5-4
DNA: TGTGCCATCAGTGATCGGGTGAACACTGAAGCTTTCTTT; CDR3: CAISDRVNTEAFF; length: 13; J: TRBJ1-1; size: many; D: -; V: TRBV10-3
DNA: TGCAGCGTTGGGGCAGGGGGCGAAGAGACCCAGTACTTC; CDR3: CSVGAGGEETQYF; length: 13; J: TRBJ2-5; size: many; D: TRBD1; V: TRBV29-1
DNA: TGTGCCAGCAGCGGACTAGCGGGATCTTTGGGGGGGACAGATACGCAGTATTTT; CDR3: CASSGLAGSLGGTDTQYF; length: 18; J: TRBJ2-3; size: many; D: TRBD2; V: TRBV6-2/TRBV6-3
DNA: TGTGCCAGCAGTTACTCAGGACAGGGAACCAAAAACATTCAGTACTTC; CDR3: CASSYSGQGTKNIQYF; length: 16; J: TRBJ2-4; size: many; D: TRBD1; V: TRBV6-5
DNA: TGTGCCAGCACAACCTCAGGGGGAACCGGGGAGCTGTTTTTT; CDR3: CASTTSGGTGELFF; length: 14; J: TRBJ2-2; size: many; D: TRBD1; V: TRBV12-3/TRBV12-4
DNA: TGTGCCATCTGCGGACTTGTCACAGATACGCAGTATTTT; CDR3: CAICGLVTDTQYF; length: 13; J: TRBJ2-3; size: -; D: -; V: TRBV10-3